The 13 T cell receptor beta chains below come from one sample, sequenced in a study of graft-versus-host responses after intestinal transplantation. Libraries were prepared by immunoSEQ multiplex PCR; TCRdb keeps only in-frame clonotypes and omits some of them. The data show 81,000 or so clones, just under 95% seen once. The antigens for these receptors are not known. The material sequenced was unstimulated CD8+ T cells sorted from spleen or lymph node cells, taken before transplant. Receptor source: a human donor who was the organ donor for an intestinal transplant.

The V call is TRBV27, the J call TRBJ2-6; the match to TRBD1 covers 7 bases. From germline, CDR1 is MNHEY and CDR2 SMNVEV (reference sequence). This CDR3 region has 14 residues. This CDR3 is CRPIRTGRANVLTF. The CDR3 region has the DNA TGTCGGCCGATAAGGACAGGTAGGGCCAACGTCCTGACTTTC.

V usage is TRBV6-6 and J usage is TRBJ2-7; tentatively, D is TRBD2 (5 bases). Trimming stripped 0 bases from V and 12 bases from J, with 12 bases between. This CDR3 has 12 amino acids. Germline V lookup: CDR1 MNHNY, CDR2 SVGAGI (reference sequence). Here the CDR3 DNA reads TGTGCCAGCAGTTACTCGACCGGGCGGGCGTACTTC. It is translated as CASSYSTGRAYF.

The rearrangement links TRBV19 to TRBJ1-3; tentative D call: TRBD1 (6 bases). Germline CDR1 LNHDA, CDR2 SQIVND (reference sequence). The CDR3 runs 16 residues. Trimming removed 5 bases at V and 2 bases at J, with 16 bases between. CDR3: CASSPWTATTGNTIYF. The DNA of the CDR3 is TGTGCCAGTAGTCCGTGGACAGCGACTACTGGAAACACCATATATTTT.

This sequence joins TRBV5-1 and TRBJ1-1, with D perhaps TRBD1 (6 bases). CDR3 length: 13 amino acids. V lost 7 bases and J lost 5, with 15 bases in between. In germline, CDR1 is SGHRS, CDR2 YFSETQ. CDR3 nucleotides: TGCGCCAGCGGGGGCCTTGGGCGGACTGAAGCTTTCTTT. Translating gives CASGGLGRTEAFF.

The rearrangement links TRBV28 to TRBJ2-7, with 9 bases aligning to TRBD2. V lost 3 bases and J lost 5; bases outside the gene matches: 5. Per germline, CDR1 MDHEN and CDR2 SYDVKM. There are 14 residues in the CDR3. The CDR3 nucleotides read TGTGCCAGCAGTTTTAGCGGGAGCTTCCACGAGCAGTACTTC. Translated: CASSFSGSFHEQYF.

The sample holds one count of this clone. V and J are TRBV19 and TRBJ1-5, with D possibly being TRBD1 (5 bases). Trimming removed 5 bases from V and 3 bases from J, with 11 bases in between. CDR1 is LNHDA and CDR2 is SQIVND in the germline V gene (reference sequence). The CDR3 has 14 residues. The DNA of the CDR3 is TGTGCCAGTAGTCTGACAGATCCCAATCAGCCCCAGCATTTT. Translated, it gives CASSLTDPNQPQHF.

The chain recombines TRBV11-2 with TRBJ1-4; D remains ambiguous. Trimming took 7 bases from V and 2 from J, leaving 8 bases between them. This CDR3 has 13 amino acids. CDR1 and CDR2 from the germline V gene are SGHAT and FQNNGV. The CDR3 DNA follows: TGTGCCAGCAAGGAGGCGACTAATGAAAAACTGTTTTTT. Protein: CASKEATNEKLFF.

The V and J genes are TRBV19 and TRBJ1-5; D perhaps matches TRBD1 (6 bases). Trimming stripped 7 bases from V and 5 bases from J, with 12 bases between. Looked up from germline, CDR1 is LNHDA and CDR2 is SQIVND (reference sequence). CDR3 length equals 13 residues. CDR3: CASKGGGYQPQHF. The CDR3 DNA reads as TGTGCCAGTAAGGGGGGGGGATATCAGCCCCAGCATTTT.

The rearrangement links TRBV27 to TRBJ1-2, with D possibly TRBD1 on 5 matching bases. V lost 6 bases, J lost 6 bases, and 11 bases lay in between. CDR3 size: 12 residues. Germline V gene data show CDR1 as MNHEY and CDR2 as SMNVEV (reference sequence). The CDR3 DNA follows: TGTGCCAGCAGGGCGGGGCTAAATGGCTACACCTTC. Its translation is CASRAGLNGYTF.

The chain is built from TRBV11-2 and TRBJ2-5; perhaps TRBD1 as D (5 bases). The DNA end is more similar to TRBJ2-7, so the J call may be wrong. Germline assignment: CDR1 SGHAT and CDR2 FQNNGV. This CDR3 region has 15 residues. CDR3 DNA sequence: TGTGCCAGCAGCTTACAGGGCAGGGCGTCCTACGAGCAGTACTTC. The encoded protein is CASSLQGRASYEQYF.

This rearrangement joins TRBV4-3 to TRBJ2-7; TRBD2 might be the D (5 bases). CDR1 and CDR2 (germline): LGHNA, YSLEER. The CDR3 has 15 residues. With 0 bases removed from V and 0 bases from J, the gap between germline ends came to 9 bases. Here the CDR3 reads CASSQDSGNSYEQYF. CDR3 in DNA: TGCGCCAGCAGCCAAGACAGCGGAAACTCCTACGAGCAGTACTTC.

This chain links TRBV21-1 with TRBJ2-1; the DNA was not compared with TRBD2, the D call given in the table. TRBV21-1 corresponds to a pseudogene. CDR3 length: 15 amino acids. The CDR3 sequence: CASSKGLAAYNEQFF. The CDR3 coding sequence is TGTGCCAGCAGCAAAGGGCTAGCGGCCTACAATGAGCAGTTCTTC.

The chain carries TRBV25-1 and TRBJ2-5; 11 bases are shared with TRBD1. V dropped 4 bases and J dropped 4; count of bases not matched to a gene: 8. This CDR3 has 16 amino acids. CDR1 and CDR2 from the germline V gene are MGHDK and SYGVNS. CDR3 DNA sequence: TGTGCCAGCAGTGCCGGGACAGGGGGGGAAATAGAGACCCAGTACTTC. Translation gives CASSAGTGGEIETQYF.